The present entry profiles one TCR beta chain with its context. What it binds is unknown. This CDR3 spans 13 amino acids. The V end was cut by 2 bases, the J end by 6 bases, with 11 bases between. The V gene's germline CDR1 is MNHNS and CDR2 SASEGT. Genomic DNA for TCR beta libraries, around 2 micrograms, came from cryopreserved PBMCs. This sample is drawn from a study of cytotoxic CD8 clonotypes in ibrutinib-treated CLL. Whole-study context: After median approximately 74 months, roughly 15 stayed in remission, about twelve progressed; responses roughly 24 partial, 2 complete. Study-wide points: Treatment left the uncommon public clonotypes either contracted or stable in frequency.

Depth targeted 1 in 200,000 to 1 in 1 million T cells, averaging 10x coverage per clonotype. Profiling relied on immunoSEQ multiplex PCR, and the TCRdb table lists in-frame clones only, not all of them. The table lists approximately 190,000 clones, nearly 80% of them singletons. The genes are TRBV6-1 and TRBJ2-7; D gene ambiguous. Material: PBMCs, obtained after 12 months of ibrutinib treatment. The sequence was collected from a human donor with chronic lymphocytic leukemia. CDR3 in DNA: TGTGCCAGCAGTGAACTCCCCCTTACCGAGCAGTACTTC. The encoded protein is CASSELPLTEQYF.